This TCR beta chain appears in the sequencing data of a study of CD4 T cells in relation to SARS-CoV-2 and coronaviruses. About the research overall: Shared crossreactive spike epitopes were mapped to their HLA restriction.

Losses at the gene ends were 6 bases for V and 6 bases for J; bases not matched to a gene: 6. This CDR3 region has 12 residues. Germline CDR1 and CDR2: SGHRS and YFSETQ. General study points: About 65% of donors had memory CD4+ clonotypes crossrecognizing SARS-CoV-2 and common cold coronavirus spike.

On this clone: Its antigen is unidentified.

CD4+ T cells from unexposed donors were obtained before the COVID-19 pandemic (2011-2018). The cells were cultured for approximately 10 days before CD4+ T cells were isolated. Some clones are missing from TCRdb's copy, which holds only in-frame ones; the method was immunoSEQ multiplex PCR. The sample has around 24,000 clones; roughly 80% are singletons. The sequence was obtained from a human donor in good health. The chain employs TRBV5-1 and TRBJ2-7, with 7 bases lining up with TRBD1. The sample taken for sequencing was CD4+ T cells from PBMCs, cultured in vitro. CDR3 sequence reads: CASMTGKGEQYF. CDR3 sequence (DNA): TGCGCCAGCATGACAGGGAAGGGCGAGCAGTACTTC.